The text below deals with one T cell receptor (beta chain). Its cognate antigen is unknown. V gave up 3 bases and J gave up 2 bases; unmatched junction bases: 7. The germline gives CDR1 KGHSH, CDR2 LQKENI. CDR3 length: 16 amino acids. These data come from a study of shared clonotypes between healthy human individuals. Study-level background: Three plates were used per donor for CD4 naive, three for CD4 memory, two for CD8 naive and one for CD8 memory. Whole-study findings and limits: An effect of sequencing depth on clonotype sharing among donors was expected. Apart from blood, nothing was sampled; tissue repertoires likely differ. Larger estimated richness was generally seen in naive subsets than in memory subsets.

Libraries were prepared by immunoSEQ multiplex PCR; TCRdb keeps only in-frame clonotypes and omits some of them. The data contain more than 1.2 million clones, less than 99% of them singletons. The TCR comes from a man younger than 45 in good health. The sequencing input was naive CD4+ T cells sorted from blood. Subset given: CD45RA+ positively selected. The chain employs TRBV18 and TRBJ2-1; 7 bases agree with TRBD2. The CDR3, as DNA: TGTGCCAGCTCACCGGCCGCGGGAGTTACCTACAATGAGCAGTTCTTC. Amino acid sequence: CASSPAAGVTYNEQFF.